Shown below are 32 T cell receptor beta chains from a single sample sequenced in a study of regulatory T cells in long-lasting Graves disease. As to time point: newly diagnosed GD, antithyroid drugs for less than 3 months. The TCR library was made from RNA that had been extracted from PBMCs in TRIzol. Researchers made TCR beta libraries by using iRepertoire HTBI primers and running Arm-PCR on CDR3 regions. MiXCR, run by TCRdb on the multiplex PCR reads, gives a single entry per CDR3 protein. The sample holds around 420,000 distinct CDR3 sequences, 14% to 15% seen once. These data were likewise used in another study, on T cells in Graves' hyperthyroidism and ophthalmopathy.

Sequenced material: peripheral blood mononuclear cells (PBMCs), taken at new diagnosis, from a patient treated with antithyroid drugs. Receptors originate from a middle-aged woman with Graves disease.

This clonotype has ten or more counts. The genes are TRBV10-3 and TRBJ2-7; TRBD1 agrees at 11 bases. CDR3 length equals 15 residues. V dropped 3 bases and J dropped 4; count of bases not matched to a gene: 5. Germline loops: CDR1 ENHRY, CDR2 SYGVKD. The CDR3 region is CAISDFGQGAYEQYF. In DNA, the CDR3 is TGTGCCATCAGTGACTTCGGACAGGGGGCTTACGAGCAGTACTTC.

This clonotype was counted many times. J is TRBJ1-2 and V is TRBV4-3; TRBD1 agrees at 11 bases. After removal of 4 bases from V and 5 bases from J, the junction contained 15 bases not matched to a gene. Per the germline V gene, CDR1 is LGHNA and CDR2 is YSLEER. CDR3 length equals 18 residues. The CDR3 nucleotides read TGCGCCAGCAGCCGGGGGACAGGGGGTAAACCCACGCCATATGGCTACACCTTC. Amino acids: CASSRGTGGKPTPYGYTF.

This clonotype was seen a few times. The chain combines TRBV18 with TRBJ2-2; D is unresolved. Germline loops: CDR1 KGHSH, CDR2 LQKENI. This CDR3 is built from 16 residues. The V gene lost 2 bases and the J gene lost 0 bases, with 10 bases spanning the gap. CDR3 loop: CASSPWAGANTGELFF. CDR3 DNA: TGTGCCAGCTCACCATGGGCAGGTGCGAACACCGGGGAGCTGTTTTTT.

The table lists this clonotype with many counts. V is TRBV20-1 and J is TRBJ2-7; 7 positions agree with TRBD1. V shed 0 bases, J shed 1 base, and the junction held 3 bases outside the gene matches. Germline assignment: CDR1 DFQATT and CDR2 SNEGSKA (reference sequence). The CDR3 runs to 14 residues. This chain's CDR3 is CSAREDRLSYEQYF. The CDR3 nucleotides read TGCAGTGCTAGAGAGGACAGGCTTTCCTACGAGCAGTACTTC.

This clonotype was observed many times. This chain joins TRBV15 and TRBJ2-5, with D possibly matching TRBD1 (5 bases). The V gene lost 1 base and the J gene lost 5 bases, with 14 bases spanning the gap. The CDR3 runs 15 residues. Germline-derived CDR1 and CDR2 are LNHNV and YYDKDF (reference sequence). CDR3 coding DNA: TGTGCCACCAGCAGAGGGACATCAATTGGGGAGACCCAGTACTTC. Its protein is CATSRGTSIGETQYF.

This clonotype came up a few times. The chain uses TRBV18 and TRBJ1-5, with D maybe TRBD1 (6 bases). Looked up from germline, CDR1 is KGHSH and CDR2 is LQKENI. The CDR3 loop spans 16 amino acids. V gave up 3 bases and J gave up 0 bases, with 12 bases separating them. Written as DNA, the CDR3 is TGTGCCAGCTCACCCTCGGGACAAAATAGCAATCAGCCCCAGCATTTT. Protein: CASSPSGQNSNQPQHF.

This clonotype occurred many times. The chain recombines TRBV20-1 with TRBJ2-7; 9 positions agree with TRBD2. This CDR3 spans 19 amino acids. Germline loops: CDR1 DFQATT, CDR2 SNEGSKA (reference sequence). V was clipped by 0 bases and J by 0 bases; unmatched bases: 15. CDR3 in amino acids: CSARDSRASGTLSSYEQYF. In nucleotides, the CDR3 is TGCAGTGCTAGAGATAGTAGGGCTAGCGGGACCCTAAGCTCCTACGAGCAGTACTTC.

This clonotype was seen at least ten times. The chain has TRBV2 and TRBJ2-1; D gene unclear. V was cut by 2 bases and J by 6 bases, with 5 bases left in between. This CDR3 contains 12 residues. Germline values: CDR1 SNHLY, CDR2 FYNNEI. DNA for the CDR3: TGTGCCAGCAGTGAATCGGCCAATGAGCAGTTCTTC. Protein: CASSESANEQFF. The full variable domain, completed using reference TRBV2 and TRBJ2-1, is EPEVTQTPSHQVTQMGQEVILRCVPISNHLYFYWYRQILGQKVEFLVSFYNNEISEKSEIFDDQFSVERPDGSNFTLKIRSTKLEDSAMYFCASSESANEQFFGPGTRLTVL.

This clonotype was detected only a few times. The chain carries TRBV7-9 and TRBJ2-4, with D perhaps TRBD1 (6 bases). Germline V lookup: CDR1 SEHNR, CDR2 FQNEAQ (reference sequence). The V end was cut by 5 bases, the J end by 6 bases, with 14 bases between. The CDR3 totals 14 residues. CDR3 amino acids: CASSPDRKGNIQYF. The CDR3, as DNA: TGTGCCAGCAGCCCTGACAGGAAGGGAAACATTCAGTACTTC.

This clonotype was seen more than once but under ten times. The J gene is TRBJ2-1, the V gene TRBV11-2; D not certain. V lost 0 bases and J lost 8, with 14 bases in between. The CDR3 sequence is 15 residues long. Germline values: CDR1 SGHAT, CDR2 FQNNGV. The CDR3 DNA reads TGTGCCAGCAGCTTAGATGGAAGGGCCCGGGATGAGCAGTTCTTC. It is translated as CASSLDGRARDEQFF.

The rearrangement joins TRBV10-3 to TRBJ2-2; D is perhaps TRBD1 (7 bases). The CDR3 is made up of 13 amino acids. Germline values: CDR1 ENHRY, CDR2 SYGVKD. V was cut by 7 bases and J by 6 bases, with 12 bases left in between. The CDR3 loop is CAIMQGGAGELFF. CDR3 sequence (DNA): TGTGCCATCATGCAGGGGGGCGCCGGGGAGCTGTTTTTT.

This clonotype was seen at least ten times. The rearrangement joins TRBV29-1 to TRBJ2-2; 8 bases match TRBD1. The CDR3 runs to 14 residues. CDR1 and CDR2 (germline): SQVTM, ANQGSEA. J lost 0 bases, V lost 5 bases, and 2 bases had no gene match. The CDR3 DNA is TGCAGCGTTATGGGACAGGCGAACACCGGGGAGCTGTTTTTT. It translates to CSVMGQANTGELFF.

This rearrangement joins TRBV6-2 or TRBV6-3 to TRBJ1-2; D is unclear. Trimming took off 5 bases at V and 4 bases at J, with 14 bases between the two ends. This CDR3 has 14 amino acids. Germline assignment: CDR1 MNHEY and CDR2 SVGEGT. This chain's CDR3 is CASSESLGSYGYTF. The CDR3 nucleotides are TGTGCCAGCAGTGAAAGTCTGGGGAGCTATGGCTACACCTTC.

This clonotype showed up just once. A much larger clonotype is one base distant, so this may be a read error. The chain recombines TRBV28 with TRBJ2-7; the match to TRBD2 covers 7 bases. CDR3 length equals 14 residues. Germline values: CDR1 MDHEN, CDR2 SYDVKM. The CDR3 protein is CVSRDGAGSYEQYF. The CDR3 bases are TGTGTCAGCAGGGATGGAGCGGGATCCTACGAGCAGTACTTC.

There are many counts of this clonotype. The CDR3 here is CSVVSGLPNTEAFF. CDR3 sequence (DNA): TGCAGCGTTGTCTCGGGACTGCCGAACACTGAAGCTTTCTTT. J is TRBJ1-1 and V is TRBV29-1, with D perhaps matching TRBD1 (5 bases). Trimming stripped 4 bases from V and 1 base from J, with 13 bases between. The CDR3 consists of 14 residues. Germline CDR1 SQVTM, CDR2 ANQGSEA. Based on the CDR3 plus reference TRBV29-1 and TRBJ1-1, the full variable domain is SAVISQKPSRDICQRGTSLTIQCQVDSQVTMMFWYRQQPGQSLTLIATANQGSEATYESGFVIDKFPISRPNLTFSTLTVSNMSPEDSSIYLCSVVSGLPNTEAFFGQGTRLTVV.

This clonotype showed up many times. The chain employs TRBV7-2 and TRBJ2-3, with D perhaps being TRBD1 or TRBD2 (7 bases each). The CDR3 length is 16 residues. CDR1 and CDR2 (germline): SGHTA, FQGNSA. The V end was cut by 6 bases, the J end by 2 bases, with 18 bases between. CDR3 loop: CASRQRDSFNTDTQYF. The DNA for the CDR3 is TGTGCCAGCAGGCAGCGGGACAGCTTTAACACAGATACGCAGTATTTT.

This clonotype was seen at least ten times. The chain couples TRBV2 to TRBJ2-7, with 7 positions matching TRBD1. Looked up from germline, CDR1 is SNHLY and CDR2 is FYNNEI. The V segment lost 3 bases and the J segment 0 bases; nucleotides outside the gene matches: 2. The CDR3 has 14 residues. CDR3 protein: CASSDRGSSYEQYF. In DNA, the CDR3 is TGTGCCAGCAGTGACAGGGGGAGCTCCTACGAGCAGTACTTC. The whole variable domain, filled in from reference TRBV2 and TRBJ2-7, reads EPEVTQTPSHQVTQMGQEVILRCVPISNHLYFYWYRQILGQKVEFLVSFYNNEISEKSEIFDDQFSVERPDGSNFTLKIRSTKLEDSAMYFCASSDRGSSYEQYFGPGTRLTVT.

This chain links TRBV4-1 with TRBJ2-3; 10 bases are shared with TRBD2. The CDR3 has 21 residues. Trimming took 2 bases from V and 1 from J; bases not matched to a gene: 18. From germline, CDR1 is MGHRA and CDR2 YSYEKL. The CDR3 loop reads CASSQRSSVLAGDGGTDTQYF. CDR3 DNA sequence: TGCGCCAGCAGCCAAAGGTCATCAGTGCTAGCGGGAGATGGGGGCACAGATACGCAGTATTTT.

This chain connects TRBV19 to TRBJ2-7; 13 bases are a match to TRBD2. CDR1 is LNHDA, CDR2 SQIVND, per germline (reference sequence). Trimming at V came to 3 bases and at J to 0 bases, leaving 8 bases not matched to a gene. The CDR3 contains 18 residues. The CDR3 is CASSIRTSGSGRSYEQYF. The CDR3 DNA reads as TGTGCCAGTAGTATCCGGACTAGCGGGAGTGGTCGCTCCTACGAGCAGTACTTC.

This clonotype occurred many times. The chain combines TRBV12-3 or TRBV12-4 with TRBJ2-7, with 11 bases that match TRBD2. CDR3 length: 15 amino acids. J was trimmed by 6 bases and V by 5 bases; bases with no gene match: 9. CDR3 residues: CASSPPTSGTTEQYF. The DNA for the CDR3 is TGTGCCAGCAGTCCACCGACTAGCGGGACGACCGAGCAGTACTTC.

This clonotype was seen more than once but under ten times. A single base separates this from a much larger clone, so it may be a read error. The V and J genes are TRBV28 and TRBJ1-5, with D possibly being TRBD1 (5 bases). This CDR3 has 15 amino acids. Looked up from germline, CDR1 is MDHEN and CDR2 is SYDVKM. CDR3 sequence (DNA): TGTGCCAGCAGTTCACAGGTCGGGAGCAATCAGTCCCAGCATTTT. The encoded protein is CASSSQVGSNQSQHF.

This clonotype was observed many times. V and J are TRBV5-4 and TRBJ1-1; D is undetermined. Trimming took 5 bases from V and 4 from J, leaving 6 bases between them. The CDR3 has 11 amino acids. The germline V gene encodes CDR1 SGHNT and CDR2 YYREEE (reference sequence). CDR3 nucleotide sequence: TGTGCCAGCAGGGATGCCACTGAAGCTTTCTTT. It codes for CASRDATEAFF.

This clonotype was seen at least ten times. V and J are TRBV27 and TRBJ2-5; possibly TRBD1 for D (6 bases). The V and J ends lost 6 bases and 4 bases respectively, with 12 bases between them. The CDR3 spans 13 residues. Germline lookup yields CDR1 MNHEY and CDR2 SMNVEV (reference sequence). The CDR3 region is CASRQQGPETQYF. CDR3 DNA: TGTGCCAGCAGACAACAGGGTCCAGAGACCCAGTACTTC.

A note on this clonotype: It is likely a read error: a sequence one base away is far more abundant. V usage is TRBV11-3 and J usage is TRBJ2-5; D is possibly TRBD2 (5 bases). TRBJ2-1 matches the DNA end more closely, so the J call is doubtful. This CDR3 region has 14 residues. Germline CDR1 and CDR2: SGHNT and YENEEA. Here the CDR3 reads CAGSPTEAGNEQFF. The CDR3 nucleotides read TGTGCCGGCAGCCCGACGGAGGCGGGCAATGAGCAGTTCTTC.

This clonotype has more than one count but fewer than ten. V gene TRBV5-1 combines with J gene TRBJ1-6; D is possibly TRBD1 (5 bases). This CDR3 region has 14 residues. In germline, CDR1 is SGHRS, CDR2 YFSETQ. Trimming shortened V by 5 bases and J by 9 bases, and 15 bases separated the two germline ends. The CDR3 spells CASSSTTGGSPLHF. The CDR3 bases are TGCGCCAGCAGTTCTACAACAGGCGGTTCACCCCTCCACTTT.

V and J are TRBV3-1 and TRBJ1-1; D may be TRBD1 (5 bases). V gave up 8 bases and J gave up 11 bases, with 21 bases separating them. The CDR3 loop spans 13 amino acids. The germline CDR1 and CDR2 sequences are LGHDT and YNNKEL (reference sequence). CDR3 coding DNA: TGTGCCAGCTCCAACGGGCAGGGCTTGCTGGCTTTCTTT. Its protein is CASSNGQGLLAFF.

This clonotype was seen a handful of times. This chain connects TRBV27 to TRBJ2-7; no firm D call. CDR3 length: 15 residues. V lost 6 bases and J lost 0, with 15 bases in between. Germline CDR1 is MNHEY and CDR2 is SMNVEV (reference sequence). The CDR3 protein is CASRLTATNSYEQYF. The CDR3 DNA is TGTGCCAGCAGACTCACGGCTACAAACTCCTACGAGCAGTACTTC.

DNA of the CDR3: TGTGCCAGCAGCGTCAGTTGGGCCCCCAATGAAAAACTGTTTTTT. It translates to CASSVSWAPNEKLFF. The chain employs TRBV3-1 and TRBJ1-4; D remains unclear. Trimming left V 5 bases short and J 5 bases short, with 15 bases between. CDR1 is LGHDT, CDR2 YNNKEL, per germline (reference sequence). This CDR3 is 15 amino acids long.

The chain combines TRBV7-9 with TRBJ2-1, with D perhaps matching TRBD2 (6 bases). The CDR3 contains 12 residues. Germline CDR1 is SEHNR and CDR2 is FQNEAQ (reference sequence). V was clipped by 6 bases and J by 14 bases, with 17 bases between them. CDR3: CASSGAAGLEFF. The CDR3 bases are TGTGCCAGCAGTGGTGCGGCGGGACTTGAGTTCTTC.

This clonotype was counted many times. The chain recombines TRBV12-3 or TRBV12-4 with TRBJ2-1, with TRBD2 identical over 12 bases. Trimming cost V 6 bases and J 5 bases; bases outside gene matches: 5. The CDR3 is 15 amino acids. CDR3 in DNA: TGTGCCAGCAGACCGGGACTAGCGGGTCACAATGAGCAGTTCTTC. Its translation: CASRPGLAGHNEQFF.

This clonotype was counted only a few times. This chain connects TRBV5-4 to TRBJ2-1; tentatively, D is TRBD2 (6 bases). The CDR3 contains 13 residues. The germline V gene has CDR1 SGHNT and CDR2 YYREEE (reference sequence). V lost 1 base, J lost 10 bases, and 12 bases lay in between. CDR3 sequence: CASSLPPSGEQFF. The CDR3 DNA reads TGTGCCAGCAGCTTGCCCCCCAGCGGGGAGCAGTTCTTC. The full variable domain, with the rest looked up from reference TRBV5-4 and TRBJ2-1, is ETGVTQSPTHLIKTRGQQVTLRCSSQSGHNTVSWYQQALGQGPQFIFQYYREEENGRGNFPPRFSGLQFPNYSSELNVNALELDDSALYLCASSLPPSGEQFFGPGTRLTVL.

This clonotype was observed a few times. V usage is TRBV9 and J usage is TRBJ2-2, with 16 bases that match TRBD2. The CDR3 contains 21 residues. V lost 5 bases, J lost 3 bases, and 16 bases stayed unmatched. Germline CDR1 reads SGDLS; CDR2 reads YYNGEE. DNA for the CDR3: TGTGCCAGCAGTCACCAAGCGGGACTAGCGGGAGGGCCACAGGACACCGGGGAGCTGTTTTTT. It specifies CASSHQAGLAGGPQDTGELFF.